This T cell receptor beta chain was sequenced for a study of T cells in Graves' hyperthyroidism and ophthalmopathy. General study results and limits: Through a model of 13 V-J features, ophthalmopathy was separated from stable hyperthyroidism.

TCR beta CDR3 regions were amplified from RNA transcripts. The study used the HTBI primer set for a first-round RT-PCR of the TCR CDR3. Each CDR3 protein gets one entry after TCRdb re-called the multiplex PCR reads with MiXCR. The sample records around 440,000 distinct CDR3 sequences, around 16% being singletons. This clonotype was counted a few times. Its specificity is not known. V gave up 1 base and J gave up 3 bases, with 12 bases separating them. Germline V gene data show CDR1 as SGHRS and CDR2 as YFSETQ. This CDR3 spans 15 amino acids. This clonotype originated in a woman between 18 and 29 years old with Graves' hyperthyroidism. The specimen sequenced was blood. The J gene is TRBJ2-3, the V gene TRBV5-1; D is possibly TRBD2 (7 bases). The DNA of the CDR3 is TGCGCCAGCAGCTTGTTTGGGGGGGCTACAGATACGCAGTATTTT. This gives the protein CASSLFGGATDTQYF.